The 29 T cell receptor beta chains listed next were all sequenced from one sample in a study of CD8 T cells in Susac syndrome. Random hexamers served to reverse transcribe about 0.45 to 1 ug RNA. TCRdb passed the immunoSEQ multiplex PCR reads through MiXCR, listing each CDR3 protein once. The data contain some 150,000 distinct CDR3 sequences, around 95% of them singletons. Sequencing input: CD8+ T cells from PBMCs. These TCRs come from a human donor with multiple sclerosis.

The chain combines TRBV20-1 with TRBJ2-1; D is possibly TRBD2 (5 bases). CDR3 length: 15 amino acids. Trimming shortened V by 3 bases and J by 4 bases, and 16 bases separated the two germline ends. Germline CDR1 and CDR2: DFQATT and SNEGSKA (reference sequence). The CDR3 sequence is CSASVSSGMYNEQFF. The CDR3 DNA is TGCAGTGCTAGTGTTTCCAGCGGAATGTACAATGAGCAGTTCTTC.

As concerns this clonotype: A junction end diverges from the germline sequence, so it may reflect a read error. This chain uses TRBV20-1 with TRBJ2-3; D is unclear. The CDR3 covers 12 residues. Looked up from germline, CDR1 is DFQATT and CDR2 is SNEGSKA (reference sequence). In DNA, the CDR3 is TGCAGTGCTAGGGATAGCAGAGATACGCAGTATTTT. Translated: CSARDSRDTQYF.

V is TRBV7-9 and J is TRBJ2-7; D remains unclear. Germline assignment: CDR1 SEHNR and CDR2 FQNEAQ (reference sequence). The CDR3 runs 12 residues. Trimming pared 3 bases from V and 1 base from J, leaving 4 bases between. The DNA of the CDR3 is TGTGCCAGCAGCTTCCGATCCTACGAGCAGTACTTC. Translation: CASSFRSYEQYF.

The V and J genes are TRBV30 and TRBJ1-5, with a tentative D call TRBD1 (6 bases). V lost 3 bases and J lost 3, with 9 bases in between. Germline values: CDR1 GTSNPN, CDR2 SVGIG (reference sequence). The length of the CDR3 is 13 residues. CDR3 region: CAWRDSPNQPQHF. The CDR3 nucleotides are TGTGCCTGGAGGGACAGCCCCAATCAGCCCCAGCATTTT.

The V and J genes are TRBV6-5 and TRBJ2-1; 8 bases line up with TRBD2. J lost 3 bases, V lost 4 bases, and 5 bases had no gene match. Germline V gives CDR1 MNHEY, CDR2 SVGAGI. CDR3 length: 15 residues. The CDR3: CASSLTSGNYNEQFF. Here the CDR3 DNA reads TGTGCCAGCAGTTTAACTAGCGGTAACTACAATGAGCAGTTCTTC.

The V and J genes are TRBV5-6 and TRBJ2-7; tentatively, D is TRBD1 or TRBD2 (5 bases each). Trimming left V 7 bases short and J 3 bases short, with 14 bases between. The CDR3 extends over 13 amino acids. Per germline, CDR1 SGHDT and CDR2 YYEEEE. CDR3 residues: CASQGQRNYEQYV. Here the CDR3 DNA reads TGTGCCAGCCAGGGCCAGCGGAACTACGAGCAGTACGTC.

The chain links TRBV3-1 to TRBJ2-4; 10 positions match TRBD1. This CDR3 spans 18 amino acids. J gave up 0 bases and V 3 bases, and 8 bases lay outside the gene matches. Germline CDR1 reads LGHDT; CDR2 reads YNNKEL (reference sequence). CDR3 loop: CASSQRLTGGEAKNIQYF. The CDR3 DNA reads as TGTGCCAGCAGCCAGCGACTGACAGGGGGCGAAGCCAAAAACATTCAGTACTTC.

The rearrangement joins TRBV2 to TRBJ2-4; D may be TRBD1 or TRBD2 (5 bases each). Germline V gene sequence: CDR1 SNHLY, CDR2 FYNNEI. The V gene lost 3 bases and the J gene lost 0 bases, with 9 bases spanning the gap. This CDR3 has 15 amino acids. The CDR3 protein is CASSDGALAKNIQYF. As DNA, the CDR3 is TGTGCCAGCAGTGACGGGGCGCTAGCCAAAAACATTCAGTACTTC.

V and J are TRBV7-9 and TRBJ2-7; D is perhaps TRBD1 (5 bases). The V gene lost 4 bases and the J gene lost 2 bases, with 12 bases spanning the gap. The V gene's germline CDR1 is SEHNR and CDR2 FQNEAQ (reference sequence). The CDR3 consists of 14 residues. The CDR3 DNA reads TGTGCCAGCAGCTATACGACAGATGCCTACGAGCAGTACTTC. Residues: CASSYTTDAYEQYF.

The chain couples TRBV14 to TRBJ1-4; the match to TRBD1 covers 8 bases. The CDR3 spans 16 residues. CDR1 and CDR2 from the germline V gene are SGHDN and FVKESK. Trimming took 1 base from V and 6 from J; bases not matched to a gene: 7. CDR3 nucleotide sequence: TGTGCCAGCAGCCAAGTTTGGACAGGGAGGGATGAAAAACTGTTTTTT. It specifies CASSQVWTGRDEKLFF. The complete variable domain, with remaining parts taken from reference TRBV14 and TRBJ1-4, reads EAGVTQFPSHSVIEKGQTVTLRCDPISGHDNLYWYRRVMGKEIKFLLHFVKESKQDESGMPNNRFLAERTGGTYSTLKVQPAELEDSGVYFCASSQVWTGRDEKLFFGSGTQLSVL.

The chain uses TRBV5-6 and TRBJ2-5, with TRBD2 as a possible D gene (5 bases). The V and J ends lost 1 base and 0 bases respectively, with 10 bases between them. The germline V gene has CDR1 SGHDT and CDR2 YYEEEE. The CDR3 has 15 residues. CDR3 bases: TGTGCCAGCAGCTTGTTCGGGGATGACCAAGAGACCCAGTACTTC. It translates to CASSLFGDDQETQYF.

V is TRBV3-1 and J is TRBJ2-3; D is uncertain. This CDR3 comprises 12 residues. V shed 3 bases and J shed 5 bases, with 6 bases lying between them. Germline values: CDR1 LGHDT, CDR2 YNNKEL (reference sequence). The CDR3 coding sequence is TGTGCCAGCAGCCATAAGTTAGATACGCAGTATTTT. It specifies CASSHKLDTQYF.

The V and J genes are TRBV11-2 and TRBJ1-1; 8 bases fit TRBD1. From germline, CDR1 is SGHAT and CDR2 FQNNGV. This CDR3 has 14 amino acids. With 1 base clipped from V and 4 bases from J, the junction kept 2 bases outside the gene matches. The CDR3: CASSLVQGATEAFF. The CDR3 coding sequence is TGTGCCAGCAGCTTAGTTCAGGGGGCCACTGAAGCTTTCTTT.

The genes are TRBV3-1 and TRBJ1-1; 7 nucleotides line up with TRBD1. From germline, CDR1 is LGHDT and CDR2 YNNKEL (reference sequence). Unmatched junction bases numbered 8, after V lost 4 bases and J lost 6 bases. The CDR3 is made up of 14 amino acids. CDR3 loop: CASSPTVRGPEAFF. The CDR3 nucleotides are TGTGCCAGCAGCCCTACGGTGAGGGGGCCTGAAGCTTTCTTT.

This chain links TRBV27 with TRBJ2-7; D perhaps matches TRBD2 (6 bases). With 2 bases removed from V and 5 bases from J, the gap between germline ends came to 10 bases. The CDR3 extends over 13 amino acids. Germline assignment: CDR1 MNHEY and CDR2 SMNVEV (reference sequence). The DNA of the CDR3 is TGTGCCAGCAGTTTAACGGGGGACGACGAGCAGTACTTC. It specifies CASSLTGDDEQYF.

The J gene is TRBJ2-7, the V gene TRBV2; 7 bases line up with TRBD1. The CDR3 covers 17 residues. The V gene's germline CDR1 is SNHLY and CDR2 FYNNEI. The V segment lost 3 bases and the J segment 1 base; nucleotides outside the gene matches: 12. The CDR3 region is CASSDISGTALSYEQYV. DNA for the CDR3: TGTGCCAGCAGTGACATATCGGGGACAGCCTTATCCTACGAGCAGTACGTC.

This chain connects TRBV12-3 or TRBV12-4 to TRBJ1-1, with 7 bases matching TRBD1. After removal of 5 bases from V and 3 bases from J, the junction contained 3 bases not matched to a gene. The CDR3 totals 13 residues. For the CDR3, the DNA is TGTGCCAGCAGTGCAGGGGGGGACACTGAAGCTTTCTTT. Its translation is CASSAGGDTEAFF.

V usage is TRBV9 and J usage is TRBJ1-1; TRBD1 might be the D (5 bases). Germline values: CDR1 SGDLS, CDR2 YYNGEE. There are 13 residues in the CDR3. Trimming pared 3 bases from V and 2 bases from J, leaving 8 bases between. The CDR3 is CASSGRDNTEAFF. CDR3 in DNA: TGTGCCAGCAGCGGCCGGGACAACACTGAAGCTTTCTTT.

The chain has TRBV27 and TRBJ2-1; D is undetermined. Trimming pared 3 bases from V and 3 bases from J, leaving 12 bases between. The germline V gene has CDR1 MNHEY and CDR2 SMNVEV (reference sequence). The CDR3 consists of 15 residues. The CDR3, as DNA: TGTGCCAGCAGTTTGAGGTCAGATTACTACAATGAGCAGTTCTTC. Translated: CASSLRSDYYNEQFF.

The CDR3: CASTSEIYSYNSPLHF. Written as DNA, the CDR3 is TGTGCCAGCACCTCAGAGATATACTCCTATAATTCACCCCTCCACTTT. The chain couples TRBV6-1 to TRBJ1-6; D is unclear. CDR1 and CDR2 from the germline V gene are MNHNS and SASEGT. CDR3 length: 16 residues. V lost 7 bases and J lost 0, with 13 bases in between.

The genes are TRBV9 and TRBJ2-3; 10 bases are a match to TRBD2. The CDR3 runs 16 residues. In germline, CDR1 is SGDLS, CDR2 YYNGEE. V was pared by 0 bases and J by 6 bases, with 7 bases of the junction left unmatched. The chain's CDR3 is CASSVESGGASDTQYF. Here the CDR3 DNA reads TGTGCCAGCAGCGTAGAGAGCGGGGGGGCATCGGATACGCAGTATTTT. Using reference TRBV9 and TRBJ2-3 for the parts outside the CDR3, the full variable domain is DSGVTQTPKHLITATGQRVTLRCSPRSGDLSVYWYQQSLDQGLQFLIQYYNGEERAKGNILERFSAQQFPDLHSELNLSSLELGDSALYFCASSVESGGASDTQYFGPGTRLTVL.

The chain recombines TRBV25-1 with TRBJ1-1; D remains ambiguous. V was shortened by 6 bases and J by 3 bases, with 17 bases between the two germline ends. Germline loops: CDR1 MGHDK, CDR2 SYGVNS. CDR3 length: 15 residues. CDR3 protein: CASSPRAGLHTEAFF. As DNA, the CDR3 is TGTGCCAGCAGCCCACGGGCAGGCTTGCACACTGAAGCTTTCTTT. Filled out from reference TRBV25-1 and TRBJ1-1, the complete variable domain reads EADIYQTPRYLVIGTGKKITLECSQTMGHDKMYWYQQDPGMELHLIHYSYGVNSTEKGDLSSESTVSRIRTEHFPLTLESARPSHTSQYLCASSPRAGLHTEAFFGQGTRLTVV.

J is TRBJ2-6 and V is TRBV6-5, with 7 bases aligning to TRBD1. The CDR3 is 14 residues long. With V trimmed by 4 bases and J by 9 bases, 6 bases remained unmatched. CDR1 and CDR2 from the germline V gene are MNHEY and SVGAGI. The CDR3 loop is CASSLTGPFNVLTF. The CDR3 nucleotides are TGTGCCAGCAGTTTGACAGGGCCCTTCAACGTCCTGACTTTC.

V and J are TRBV5-1 and TRBJ2-7; the D gene is possibly TRBD1 (5 bases). Germline V gene data show CDR1 as SGHRS and CDR2 as YFSETQ. The CDR3 loop spans 13 amino acids. V was clipped by 1 base and J by 3 bases, with 8 bases between them. The CDR3 protein is CASSLTGLYEQYF. CDR3 sequence (DNA): TGCGCCAGCAGCTTGACAGGTCTCTACGAGCAGTACTTC.

CDR3 sequence reads: CASSKQGFREKLFF. In DNA, the CDR3 is TGTGCCAGCAGCAAACAGGGTTTTCGAGAAAAACTGTTTTTT. The chain is built from TRBV27 and TRBJ1-4; tentatively, D is TRBD1 (6 bases). There are 14 residues in the CDR3. V was shortened by 6 bases and J by 8 bases, with 16 bases between the two germline ends. Germline loops: CDR1 MNHEY, CDR2 SMNVEV (reference sequence).

V gene TRBV9 combines with J gene TRBJ1-1; no definite D call. CDR3 length: 13 amino acids. Trimming stripped 5 bases from V and 7 bases from J, with 15 bases between. CDR1 and CDR2 from the germline V gene are SGDLS and YYNGEE. The CDR3 spells CASSGKAVDEAFF. CDR3 bases: TGTGCCAGCAGTGGAAAAGCTGTCGATGAAGCTTTCTTT.

This clonotype was seen just once. The chain uses TRBV9 and TRBJ2-3, with 14 positions matching TRBD2. The CDR3 has 16 amino acids. Germline V gene sequence: CDR1 SGDLS, CDR2 YYNGEE. With 3 bases clipped from V and 0 bases from J, the junction kept 0 bases outside the gene matches. CDR3 nucleotides: TGTGCCAGCAGCGGACTAGCGGGGGGGAGCACAGATACGCAGTATTTT. It specifies CASSGLAGGSTDTQYF.

The V call is TRBV11-1, the J call TRBJ2-1; 7 bases match TRBD1. The CDR3 covers 14 residues. Germline-derived CDR1 and CDR2 are SGHAT and FQDESV (reference sequence). J gave up 4 bases and V 7 bases, and 7 bases lay outside the gene matches. The CDR3 spells CASNRDRNYNEQFF. In DNA, the CDR3 is TGTGCCAGCAACCGGGACAGAAATTACAATGAGCAGTTCTTC.

The chain employs TRBV20-1 and TRBJ1-4; 9 bases align to TRBD1. This CDR3 contains 14 residues. Germline-derived CDR1 and CDR2 are DFQATT and SNEGSKA (reference sequence). Trimming removed 6 bases from V and 2 bases from J; junction bases left unmatched: 4. In DNA form, the CDR3 reads TGCAGTGCCGACGACAGGGGGACTAATGAAAAACTGTTTTTT. Translation: CSADDRGTNEKLFF.